Shown below are 32 T cell receptor beta chains from a single sample sequenced in a study of cytomegalovirus exposure and HLA in healthy donors. Profiling relied on immunoSEQ multiplex PCR, and the TCRdb table lists in-frame clones only, not all of them. The sample has some 98,000 clones; roughly nine tenths are singletons. The sample taken for sequencing was PBMCs. The source is a man aged 18-30 years in good health and CMV-seropositive.

This rearrangement joins TRBV27 to TRBJ2-6; D may be TRBD2 (6 bases). The germline gives CDR1 MNHEY, CDR2 SMNVEV (reference sequence). Trimming left V 5 bases short and J 0 bases short, with 8 bases between. The CDR3 is 15 amino acids. CDR3 region: CASSRGNSGANVLTF. In DNA, the CDR3 is TGTGCCAGCAGTCGGGGGAACTCTGGGGCCAACGTCCTGACTTTC.

V usage is TRBV29-1 and J usage is TRBJ1-2; D unclear. Between the trimmed V and J ends, which lost 0 bases and 6 bases, there was a span of 8 bases. This CDR3 is 12 amino acids long. CDR1 and CDR2 from the germline V gene are SQVTM and ANQGSEA. The CDR3 loop is CSVEDEGDGYTF. The CDR3 bases are TGCAGCGTTGAAGACGAGGGAGATGGCTACACCTTC.

The table lists this clone with a count of one. V usage is TRBV5-1 and J usage is TRBJ2-7; 12 bases agree with TRBD2. V shed 4 bases and J 6 bases; nucleotides not matched to a gene: 8. There are 15 residues in the CDR3. The V gene's germline CDR1 is SGHRS and CDR2 YFSETQ. CDR3: CASSNPSGGAGEQYF. CDR3 in DNA: TGCGCCAGCAGCAACCCTAGCGGGGGGGCGGGCGAGCAGTACTTC.

The chain recombines TRBV28 with TRBJ1-1, with TRBD1 as a possible D gene (6 bases). The CDR3 has 15 amino acids. Trimming stripped 6 bases from V and 10 bases from J, with 24 bases between. Germline lookup yields CDR1 MDHEN and CDR2 SYDVKM. CDR3 DNA sequence: TGTGCCAGCAGCCGGCGCGGGGGCATTGGCATGACAGCTTTCTTT. Protein sequence: CASSRRGGIGMTAFF.

The chain recombines TRBV27 with TRBJ2-7; weak D call: TRBD2 (5 bases). In germline, CDR1 is MNHEY, CDR2 SMNVEV (reference sequence). Trimming shortened V by 7 bases and J by 4 bases, and 23 bases separated the two germline ends. This CDR3 has 16 residues. The CDR3, as DNA: TGTGCCAGCAAAAAAGGGCGGGCCCCGGACGGGTACGAGCAGTACTTC. This codes for CASKKGRAPDGYEQYF.

The chain has TRBV6-5 and TRBJ1-2, with no clear D. This CDR3 comprises 12 residues. Trimming took 8 bases from V and 8 from J, leaving 15 bases between them. The germline V gene has CDR1 MNHEY and CDR2 SVGAGI. CDR3 sequence (DNA): TGTGCCAGCGGGTATGGCGGCTGGGGCTACACCTTC. Translated, it gives CASGYGGWGYTF.

In its sample, this clone was seen once. The V call is TRBV5-5, the J call TRBJ2-5; possibly TRBD2 for D (6 bases). CDR3 size: 18 residues. CDR1 is SGHKS and CDR2 is YYEKEE in the germline V gene (reference sequence). V was shortened by 0 bases and J by 0 bases, with 18 bases between the two germline ends. The CDR3 DNA reads TGTGCCAGCAGCTTGGCCGTAGGAGGGCCATTGTACCAAGAGACCCAGTACTTC. Translating gives CASSLAVGGPLYQETQYF.

This clone was counted a few times. V and J are TRBV6-4 and TRBJ2-1, with 7 bases lining up with TRBD1. Germline trimming cut 2 bases from V and 12 bases from J; bases unmatched to any gene: 13. The germline V gene has CDR1 MRHNA and CDR2 SNTAGT. This CDR3 has 15 amino acids. CDR3 residues: CASSDTDRAVIGQFF. Here the CDR3 DNA reads TGTGCCAGCAGTGACACCGACAGGGCAGTGATCGGGCAGTTCTTC.

V and J are TRBV21-1 and TRBJ1-1. TRBV21-1 is an annotated pseudogene. The CDR3 length is 16 residues. As DNA, the CDR3 is TGTGCCAGCAGCATTCGGACTATTCTCACCCACTGTGAAGCTTTCTTT. This sequence encodes CASSIRTILTHCEAFF.

The rearrangement links TRBV2 to TRBJ2-5, with TRBD2 as a possible D gene (5 bases). The CDR3 has 14 residues. Germline lookup yields CDR1 SNHLY and CDR2 FYNNEI. Deletions cut 3 bases from V and 0 bases from J, with 8 bases between. Here the CDR3 reads CASSDLRDQETQYF. In nucleotides, the CDR3 is TGTGCCAGCAGTGATTTGAGGGACCAAGAGACCCAGTACTTC.

This clone is deemed medium-sized. The J gene is TRBJ2-7, the V gene TRBV2; 8 positions agree with TRBD1. There are 13 residues in the CDR3. CDR1 and CDR2 (germline): SNHLY, FYNNEI. With V trimmed by 6 bases and J by 6 bases, 7 bases remained unmatched. The CDR3 is CASSYGQGGEQYF. Here the CDR3 DNA reads TGTGCCAGCAGCTACGGACAGGGTGGCGAGCAGTACTTC.

This clone came up many times. The CDR3 sequence: CASSMGQGSEQYF. In nucleotides, the CDR3 is TGTGCCAGCAGTATGGGACAGGGCAGCGAGCAGTACTTC. This chain joins TRBV6-1 and TRBJ2-7; TRBD1 aligns across 9 bases. CDR1 MNHNS and CDR2 SASEGT come from the germline V gene. This CDR3 comprises 13 residues. Trimming removed 5 bases from V and 6 bases from J; junction bases left unmatched: 5.

This clone was picked up one time. J is TRBJ2-1 and V is TRBV7-6; 9 bases are a match to TRBD2. Looked up from germline, CDR1 is SGHVS and CDR2 is FNYEAQ. Germline trimming cut 5 bases from V and 8 bases from J; bases unmatched to any gene: 13. There are 16 residues in the CDR3. CDR3 sequence reads: CASSTPSGAVGHEQFF. The CDR3 coding sequence is TGTGCCAGCAGCACCCCTAGCGGGGCTGTGGGCCATGAGCAGTTCTTC. The full variable domain, its missing parts supplied by reference TRBV7-6 and TRBJ2-1, is GAGVSQSPRYKVTKRGQDVALRCDPISGHVSLYWYRQALGQGPEFLTYFNYEAQQDKSGLPNDRFSAERPEGSISTLTIQRTEQRDSAMYRCASSTPSGAVGHEQFFGPGTRLTVL.

The chain combines TRBV6-1 with TRBJ1-2, with D tentatively TRBD1 (6 bases). This CDR3 comprises 13 residues. The V gene lost 7 bases and the J gene lost 7 bases, with 16 bases spanning the gap. Germline assignment: CDR1 MNHNS and CDR2 SASEGT. The CDR3 sequence is CASIRDIYRGYTF. CDR3 nucleotides: TGTGCCAGCATCCGGGACATATACCGTGGCTACACCTTC.

This clone was detected only once. The gene calls are TRBV9 and TRBJ2-1; 8 bases agree with TRBD2. This CDR3 is 18 amino acids long. Germline assignment: CDR1 SGDLS and CDR2 YYNGEE. Trimming at V came to 4 bases and at J to 0 bases, leaving 12 bases not matched to a gene. The CDR3 DNA reads as TGTGCCAGCAGCCACCCGGGGGGGCTAAGGAGCTCCTACAATGAGCAGTTCTTC. Protein sequence: CASSHPGGLRSSYNEQFF.

CDR3 protein: CSVEDRRESGYTF. Written as DNA, the CDR3 is TGCAGCGTTGAAGATCGTCGGGAATCCGGCTACACCTTC. This chain uses TRBV29-1 with TRBJ1-2; D remains unclear. This CDR3 region has 13 residues. The germline CDR1 and CDR2 sequences are SQVTM and ANQGSEA. V gave up 0 bases and J gave up 8 bases, with 13 bases separating them.

The gene calls are TRBV7-9 and TRBJ2-7, with a tentative D call TRBD1 (6 bases). CDR1 is SEHNR and CDR2 is FQNEAQ in the germline V gene (reference sequence). The CDR3 spans 18 residues. V was cut by 5 bases and J by 2 bases, with 25 bases left in between. The CDR3, as DNA: TGTGCCAGCAGCACTAGTGGTGTGGTTACAGGGACGACCTACGAGCAGTACTTC. It codes for CASSTSGVVTGTTYEQYF.

This rearrangement joins TRBV7-9 to TRBJ2-1, with 10 nucleotides matching TRBD2. The CDR3 runs 16 residues. Trimming removed 2 bases from V and 3 bases from J; junction bases left unmatched: 4. The germline V gene encodes CDR1 SEHNR and CDR2 FQNEAQ (reference sequence). The CDR3 DNA reads as TGTGCCAGCAGCTTAATGCCTAGCGGGGGCTACAATGAGCAGTTCTTC. It codes for CASSLMPSGGYNEQFF.

The table lists this clone with a few counts. The chain couples TRBV27 to TRBJ2-7, with TRBD1 matching over 9 bases. CDR1 and CDR2 (germline): MNHEY, SMNVEV (reference sequence). After removal of 11 bases from V and 7 bases from J, the junction contained 9 bases not matched to a gene. The CDR3 covers 12 residues. The CDR3 is CAARTGAGEQYF. The CDR3 DNA follows: TGTGCCGCCCGGACAGGGGCTGGGGAGCAGTACTTC.

The chain joins TRBV4-3 to TRBJ1-4, with a possible D match to TRBD1 (5 bases). CDR3 size: 18 residues. CDR1 and CDR2 from the germline V gene are LGHNA and YSLEER. Trimming removed 3 bases at V and 0 bases at J, with 17 bases between. In DNA, the CDR3 is TGCGCCAGCAGCCAGGGGCTAACTCCAACGGCAACTAATGAAAAACTGTTTTTT. Protein product: CASSQGLTPTATNEKLFF.

The chain is built from TRBV4-2 and TRBJ1-1, with 7 bases fitting TRBD1. After removal of 0 bases from V and 10 bases from J, the junction contained 8 bases not matched to a gene. This CDR3 comprises 14 residues. Germline values: CDR1 LGHNA, CDR2 YNFKEQ. CDR3 in DNA: TGTGCCAGCAGCCAAGATGACAGGGAGCCCCTAGCTTTCTTT. It is translated as CASSQDDREPLAFF.

The rearrangement joins TRBV6-6 to TRBJ2-7; the match to TRBD2 covers 8 bases. The CDR3 runs 14 residues. V lost 6 bases and J lost 2; bases outside the gene matches: 6. Germline assignment: CDR1 MNHNY and CDR2 SVGAGI (reference sequence). CDR3 amino acids: CASSTAGAAYEQYF. Here the CDR3 DNA reads TGTGCCAGCAGCACAGCGGGGGCTGCCTACGAGCAGTACTTC.

This clone was found once. The rearrangement links TRBV18 to TRBJ1-1, with a weak D call TRBD1 (5 bases). Germline CDR1 reads KGHSH; CDR2 reads LQKENI. V was clipped by 3 bases and J by 1 base, with 18 bases between them. The length of the CDR3 is 17 residues. CDR3 loop: CASSPHSIDSRNTEAFF. The CDR3, as DNA: TGTGCCAGCTCACCCCACAGCATTGACAGCCGGAACACTGAAGCTTTCTTT. The variable domain in full, with the rest retrieved from reference TRBV18 and TRBJ1-1, is NAGVMQNPRHLVRRRGQEARLRCSPMKGHSHVYWYRQLPEEGLKFMVYLQKENIIDESGMPKERFSAEFPKEGPSILRIQQVVRGDSAAYFCASSPHSIDSRNTEAFFGQGTRLTVV.

This clone was counted a single time. The rearrangement joins TRBV2 to TRBJ1-4, with D possibly being TRBD1 (6 bases). This CDR3 has 12 residues. CDR1 and CDR2 (germline): SNHLY, FYNNEI. V was pared by 10 bases and J by 10 bases, with 16 bases between. The CDR3 spells CATAQGYGKLFF. CDR3 nucleotide sequence: TGTGCCACCGCACAGGGTTATGGAAAACTGTTTTTT.

V usage is TRBV19 and J usage is TRBJ1-4; 8 nucleotides agree with TRBD1. Trimming removed 4 bases from V and 7 bases from J; junction bases left unmatched: 8. This CDR3 has 15 amino acids. The germline V gene has CDR1 LNHDA and CDR2 SQIVND (reference sequence). CDR3 coding DNA: TGTGCCAGTAGTACATGGACAGGGAAAGGTGAAAAACTGTTTTTT. Encoded protein: CASSTWTGKGEKLFF.

The chain is built from TRBV19 and TRBJ2-7; 7 bases are a match to TRBD1. The V segment lost 5 bases and the J segment 4 bases; nucleotides outside the gene matches: 8. Germline V lookup: CDR1 LNHDA, CDR2 SQIVND (reference sequence). The CDR3 totals 14 residues. The CDR3 DNA sequence: TGTGCCAGTAGTTTTTCCGGGACAGCTTACGAGCAGTACTTC. It is translated as CASSFSGTAYEQYF.

The V call is TRBV10-3, the J call TRBJ1-5, with no clear D. CDR1 is ENHRY and CDR2 is SYGVKD in the germline V gene. The CDR3 contains 15 residues. Trimming removed 5 bases from V and 0 bases from J, with 11 bases in between. The CDR3 region is CAISSVAVSNQPQHF. The DNA for the CDR3 is TGTGCCATCAGTTCTGTTGCGGTTAGCAATCAGCCCCAGCATTTT.

The chain couples TRBV4-3 to TRBJ2-7; no clear D gene. The CDR3 runs to 13 residues. Trimming cost V 3 bases and J 1 base, with 7 bases left between them. Per germline, CDR1 LGHNA and CDR2 YSLEER. CDR3 coding DNA: TGCGCCAGCAGCCACCTAGGATCCTACGAGCAGTACTTC. It translates to CASSHLGSYEQYF.

The chain recombines TRBV7-6 with TRBJ1-5; no definite D call. The CDR3 is made up of 15 amino acids. The V gene lost 1 base and the J gene lost 3 bases, with 10 bases spanning the gap. Germline V gene lookup returns CDR1 SGHVS and CDR2 FNYEAQ. The CDR3 loop is CASSLDIGLNQPQHF. CDR3 sequence (DNA): TGTGCCAGCAGCTTAGATATTGGCCTCAATCAGCCCCAGCATTTT.

The CDR3 DNA sequence: TGTGCCAGCAGCGGCCCCGGGACTAGCGCCGGGGAGCTGTTTTTT. This sequence encodes CASSGPGTSAGELFF. This sequence joins TRBV9 and TRBJ2-2; TRBD2 agrees at 10 bases. Germline V gene lookup returns CDR1 SGDLS and CDR2 YYNGEE. V lost 3 bases and J lost 6; bases outside the gene matches: 5. The CDR3 covers 15 residues.

The V gene is TRBV19, the J gene TRBJ2-2, with TRBD2 matching over 7 bases. CDR1 and CDR2 from the germline V gene are LNHDA and SQIVND (reference sequence). There are 15 residues in the CDR3. Unmatched junction bases numbered 8, after V lost 6 bases and J lost 4 bases. The CDR3 sequence: CASRLLWGGTGELFF. CDR3 nucleotides: TGTGCCAGTAGGCTTTTGTGGGGGGGCACCGGGGAGCTGTTTTTT.

The chain has TRBV5-6 and TRBJ2-7; 8 bases fit TRBD1. The CDR3 length is 13 residues. Unmatched junction bases numbered 6, after V lost 4 bases and J lost 6 bases. The V gene's germline CDR1 is SGHDT and CDR2 YYEEEE. The CDR3 region has the DNA TGTGCCAGCAGCGGTGACAGGGGAGGCGAGCAGTACTTC. It is translated as CASSGDRGGEQYF.